Shown below are 31 T cell receptor beta chains from a single sample sequenced in a study of CD8 T cells in Susac syndrome (dated by TCRdb to between 2018 and 2021). The library was obtained by the immunoSEQ multiplex PCR assay. RNA was extracted using the RNeasy kit, and about 0.5 to 1 ug of the RNA was reverse transcribed with random hexamers. TCRdb reanalyzed the raw reads on its own, using fastp at Q25 for trimming and MiXCR for clone calling, and kept in-frame beta chains. Identical CDR3 protein sequences are pooled into one entry, listed with their most common genes and DNA. Here the sample has 100,000 to 150,000 distinct CDR3 sequences; roughly 80% occur a single time. Of the sample, 0.45% to 0.65% is held by the ten largest clones. Sequences were obtained from CD8+ T cells from PBMCs. The receptors stem from a human donor with multiple sclerosis.

This clonotype has just one count. This sequence joins TRBV20-1 and TRBJ2-5, with D unresolved. The CDR3 runs 12 residues. Germline CDR1 is DFQATT and CDR2 is SNEGSKA (reference sequence). Trimming removed 6 bases from V and 0 bases from J, with 8 bases in between. CDR3: CSAGGNQETQYF. DNA for the CDR3: TGCAGTGCCGGTGGGAACCAAGAGACCCAGTACTTC.

The CDR3 coding sequence is TGTGCCACAAACCCGGGGACAGAGAACACCGGGGAGCTGTTTTTT. Translation gives CATNPGTENTGELFF. The rearrangement links TRBV28 to TRBJ2-2; TRBD1 agrees at 7 bases. CDR3 length equals 15 residues. After removal of 10 bases from V and 1 base from J, the junction contained 9 bases not matched to a gene. Germline CDR1 and CDR2: MDHEN and SYDVKM.

This chain links TRBV4-1 with TRBJ1-5; D is uncertain. Germline V CDR1 and CDR2: MGHRA, YSYEKL. V shed 4 bases and J shed 4 bases, with 17 bases lying between them. The CDR3 is 16 residues long. CDR3 sequence reads: CASSPGGGVENQPQHF. The CDR3 nucleotides read TGCGCCAGCAGCCCGGGCGGCGGGGTTGAAAATCAGCCCCAGCATTTT.

The V and J genes are TRBV2 and TRBJ2-7; D remains ambiguous. CDR1 and CDR2 (germline): SNHLY, FYNNEI. V lost 2 bases and J 2 bases, leaving 7 bases between the germline ends. The CDR3 is 13 amino acids. In DNA form, the CDR3 reads TGTGCCAGCAGTGAATTCATTACCTACGAGCAGTACTTC. This sequence encodes CASSEFITYEQYF.

The genes are TRBV18 and TRBJ1-2, with 9 bases aligning to TRBD1. The CDR3 is 17 amino acids. The V segment lost 5 bases and the J segment 3 bases; nucleotides outside the gene matches: 13. The V gene's germline CDR1 is KGHSH and CDR2 LQKENI. The CDR3 sequence is CASSEQGADYGDYGYTF. CDR3 in DNA: TGTGCCAGCTCAGAACAGGGGGCCGATTACGGAGACTATGGCTACACCTTC.

The J gene is TRBJ2-5, the V gene TRBV4-2, with D hard to call. This CDR3 comprises 13 residues. The V and J ends lost 4 bases and 4 bases respectively, with 10 bases between them. Germline V gene sequence: CDR1 LGHNA, CDR2 YNFKEQ. CDR3 amino acids: CASSLTLTETQYF. The CDR3 nucleotides read TGTGCCAGCAGCCTGACCCTGACAGAGACCCAGTACTTC.

The chain employs TRBV6-5 and TRBJ2-1, with D unresolved. Germline V gene lookup returns CDR1 MNHEY and CDR2 SVGAGI. With 6 bases removed from V and 8 bases from J, the gap between germline ends came to 14 bases. The CDR3 is 13 amino acids. The CDR3 region is CASSILANDEQFF. The CDR3 DNA reads as TGTGCCAGCAGCATCCTCGCCAACGATGAGCAGTTCTTC.

This clonotype was picked up a small number of times. The rearrangement links TRBV7-9 to TRBJ2-1; D is ambiguous. There are 11 residues in the CDR3. Germline V lookup: CDR1 SEHNR, CDR2 FQNEAQ (reference sequence). V lost 3 bases and J lost 8, with 5 bases in between. The CDR3, as DNA: TGTGCCAGCAGCTTCCTGGATGAGCAGTTCTTC. Amino acid sequence: CASSFLDEQFF.

The chain joins TRBV9 to TRBJ2-2; D not resolved. Germline V gene data show CDR1 as SGDLS and CDR2 as YYNGEE. Trimming left V 4 bases short and J 3 bases short, with 10 bases between. The CDR3 has 14 residues. CDR3 DNA: TGTGCCAGCAGCCCACAACTCGACACCGGGGAGCTGTTTTTT. Translation: CASSPQLDTGELFF.

V usage is TRBV9 and J usage is TRBJ2-3; D unclear. The CDR3 consists of 13 residues. Between the trimmed V and J ends, which lost 4 bases and 5 bases, there was a span of 11 bases. Looked up from germline, CDR1 is SGDLS and CDR2 is YYNGEE. This chain's CDR3 is CASSPALLDTQYF. As DNA, the CDR3 is TGTGCCAGCAGCCCGGCCCTGTTAGATACGCAGTATTTT. The whole variable domain, filled in from reference TRBV9 and TRBJ2-3, reads DSGVTQTPKHLITATGQRVTLRCSPRSGDLSVYWYQQSLDQGLQFLIQYYNGEERAKGNILERFSAQQFPDLHSELNLSSLELGDSALYFCASSPALLDTQYFGPGTRLTVL.

The chain couples TRBV15 to TRBJ2-1; no clear D. The germline V gene encodes CDR1 LNHNV and CDR2 YYDKDF (reference sequence). CDR3 size: 13 residues. Trimming pared 9 bases from V and 0 bases from J, leaving 9 bases between. This chain's CDR3 is CATTASSYNEQFF. CDR3 DNA sequence: TGTGCCACGACCGCCAGCTCCTACAATGAGCAGTTCTTC.

The V gene is TRBV28, the J gene TRBJ2-3; D unresolved. CDR3 length: 14 amino acids. V was trimmed by 6 bases and J by 4 bases, leaving 14 bases between them. Germline V gene data show CDR1 as MDHEN and CDR2 as SYDVKM. The CDR3 reads CASSAAFLADTQYF. CDR3 DNA: TGTGCCAGCAGCGCGGCGTTTTTGGCAGATACGCAGTATTTT.

Only a few counts were recorded for this clonotype. The CDR3 reads CASSGGDPSYEQYV. In nucleotides, the CDR3 is TGTGCCAGCAGTGGGGGGGACCCTTCCTACGAGCAGTACGTC. The chain recombines TRBV6-1 with TRBJ2-7, with a weak D call TRBD2 (6 bases). This CDR3 region has 14 residues. The ends were cut back, 4 bases at V and 1 base at J, with 11 bases in the middle. Germline V gene lookup returns CDR1 MNHNS and CDR2 SASEGT.

The rearrangement links TRBV19 to TRBJ1-4; 7 bases align to TRBD1. With V trimmed by 6 bases and J by 10 bases, 8 bases remained unmatched. CDR3 length equals 13 residues. CDR1 and CDR2 (germline): LNHDA, SQIVND (reference sequence). The CDR3 is CASSRQGPGKLFF. CDR3 DNA sequence: TGTGCCAGTAGCCGACAGGGACCGGGAAAACTGTTTTTT.

This clonotype turned up a few times. The V and J genes are TRBV6-1 and TRBJ2-5; D not resolved. V was cut by 8 bases and J by 7 bases, with 17 bases left in between. CDR3 length: 13 residues. Germline CDR1 and CDR2: MNHNS and SASEGT. The CDR3 DNA reads as TGTGCCAGCGGTGCCTATTCCAAGGTGACCCAGTACTTC. Its protein product is CASGAYSKVTQYF.

The CDR3 bases are TGTGCCAGCAGCCAAGAGTCGGTCAAGGGCGGGGAGCTGTTTTTT. Translation gives CASSQESVKGGELFF. The chain combines TRBV3-1 with TRBJ2-2, with no clear D. The CDR3 consists of 15 residues. Per germline, CDR1 LGHDT and CDR2 YNNKEL (reference sequence). The V end lost 0 bases, the J end lost 7 bases, and 12 bases lay between the germline ends.

The V call is TRBV14, the J call TRBJ1-1; a weak D match, TRBD1 (6 bases). The CDR3 loop spans 13 amino acids. Germline CDR1 reads SGHDN; CDR2 reads FVKESK. Trimming stripped 0 bases from V and 8 bases from J, with 10 bases between. The CDR3 region is CASSQDDRREAFF. CDR3 DNA: TGTGCCAGCAGCCAAGATGACAGGAGGGAAGCTTTCTTT.

This clonotype showed up just a few times. This chain connects TRBV15 to TRBJ2-3; the D is unclear. This CDR3 contains 14 residues. The germline gives CDR1 LNHNV, CDR2 YYDKDF (reference sequence). Trimming shortened V by 1 base and J by 0 bases, and 5 bases separated the two germline ends. The CDR3 region is CATSRVASTDTQYF. CDR3 bases: TGTGCCACCAGCAGAGTAGCTAGCACAGATACGCAGTATTTT.

V gene TRBV5-6 combines with J gene TRBJ2-7; no clear D. This CDR3 is 13 amino acids long. Germline V gene data show CDR1 as SGHDT and CDR2 as YYEEEE. V gave up 5 bases and J gave up 0 bases, with 9 bases separating them. The CDR3 here is CASRFASSYEQYF. DNA of the CDR3: TGTGCCAGCAGGTTCGCCAGCTCCTACGAGCAGTACTTC.

The CDR3 nucleotides read TGTGCCAGCAGCTTCGGGACAGGGGACTACAATGAGCAGTTCTTC. It encodes CASSFGTGDYNEQFF. The chain links TRBV7-9 to TRBJ2-1, with 10 bases fitting TRBD1. The CDR3 spans 15 residues. Germline loops: CDR1 SEHNR, CDR2 FQNEAQ (reference sequence). V lost 3 bases, J lost 3 bases, and 2 bases stayed unmatched.

This clonotype appeared a few times. The chain uses TRBV4-2 and TRBJ1-5; a weak D match, TRBD1 (5 bases). Trimming took 8 bases from V and 0 from J, leaving 11 bases between them. CDR1 and CDR2 (germline): LGHNA, YNFKEQ. The CDR3 loop spans 14 amino acids. The CDR3 sequence: CASGGTDSNQPQHF. CDR3 DNA sequence: TGTGCCAGCGGAGGGACGGATAGCAATCAGCCCCAGCATTTT.

The chain recombines TRBV5-1 with TRBJ1-4; TRBD1 is a possible D gene (5 bases). Trimming removed 1 base at V and 6 bases at J, with 10 bases between. The CDR3 runs to 14 residues. Germline V gives CDR1 SGHRS, CDR2 YFSETQ. CDR3 bases: TGCGCCAGCAGCTTGCAAGGGACGTATGAAAAACTGTTTTTT. This translates into CASSLQGTYEKLFF.

The chain employs TRBV7-8 and TRBJ2-5; D gene uncertain. CDR3 size: 14 residues. Germline-derived CDR1 and CDR2 are SGHVS and FQNEAQ. Trimming took off 6 bases at V and 5 bases at J, with 16 bases between the two ends. DNA of the CDR3: TGTGCCAGCAGGGCCGCATCTTACCTTGAGACCCAGTACTTC. It is translated as CASRAASYLETQYF.

The rearrangement links TRBV4-1 to TRBJ1-1, with 7 positions matching TRBD1. V trimming: 6 bases; J trimming: 0 bases; junction bases outside the gene matches: 7. The CDR3 runs to 15 residues. The germline gives CDR1 MGHRA, CDR2 YSYEKL. This CDR3 reads CASRRRDSMNTEAFF. DNA of the CDR3: TGCGCCAGCAGGCGCCGGGACAGCATGAACACTGAAGCTTTCTTT.

The chain employs TRBV28 and TRBJ2-5, with 9 bases that match TRBD2. The CDR3 sequence is 16 residues long. The trim removed 6 bases at V and 1 base at J, leaving 9 bases unmatched. Germline CDR1 MDHEN, CDR2 SYDVKM. As DNA, the CDR3 is TGTGCCAGCAGCTCCCTAGCGGGGAGCCTCCAAGAGACCCAGTACTTC. Protein sequence: CASSSLAGSLQETQYF.

This clonotype was seen only once. The chain is built from TRBV2 and TRBJ2-7; D ambiguous. The CDR3 totals 14 residues. Germline CDR1 is SNHLY and CDR2 is FYNNEI. The V gene lost 4 bases and the J gene lost 5 bases, with 15 bases spanning the gap. The CDR3 region has the DNA TGTGCCAGCAGTGGATCCATTAAGCTCAACGAGCAGTACTTC. This encodes CASSGSIKLNEQYF.

The gene calls are TRBV7-2 and TRBJ2-6; the D is unclear. Germline V gene lookup returns CDR1 SGHTA and CDR2 FQGNSA. The CDR3 covers 17 residues. Trimming stripped 1 base from V and 2 bases from J, with 12 bases between. The CDR3 protein is CASSLVGGSPGANVLTF. CDR3 bases: TGTGCCAGCAGCTTAGTGGGCGGAAGCCCTGGGGCCAACGTCCTGACTTTC.

The chain is built from TRBV7-9 and TRBJ1-2; 8 nucleotides match TRBD1. The CDR3 runs to 14 residues. Per the germline V gene, CDR1 is SEHNR and CDR2 is FQNEAQ (reference sequence). The trim removed 5 bases at V and 7 bases at J, leaving 9 bases unmatched. The CDR3 bases are TGTGCCAGCAGCCCAGGGGGCAGATACTTTGGCTACACCTTC. Its translation is CASSPGGRYFGYTF.

The V gene is TRBV5-6, the J gene TRBJ1-4, with TRBD1 matching 8 bases. CDR1 is SGHDT and CDR2 is YYEEEE in the germline V gene. V lost 4 bases to trimming and J lost 4 bases; unmatched junction nucleotides: 3. The CDR3 is made up of 14 amino acids. The CDR3 DNA reads as TGTGCCAGCAGCCCGGACAGGGATAATGAAAAACTGTTTTTT. Encoded protein: CASSPDRDNEKLFF.

The chain uses TRBV28 and TRBJ1-5; 11 nucleotides align to TRBD1. Germline assignment: CDR1 MDHEN and CDR2 SYDVKM. This CDR3 spans 14 amino acids. With V trimmed by 4 bases and J by 5 bases, 1 base remained unmatched. The chain's CDR3 is CASSWTGGDQPQHF. CDR3 in DNA: TGTGCCAGCAGTTGGACAGGGGGCGATCAGCCCCAGCATTTT.

The rearrangement joins TRBV7-2 to TRBJ2-3; tentatively, D is TRBD2 (6 bases). The germline V gene encodes CDR1 SGHTA and CDR2 FQGNSA. V lost 3 bases and J 2 bases, leaving 12 bases between the germline ends. This CDR3 contains 15 residues. The CDR3 is CASSFGSGNTDTQYF. Here the CDR3 DNA reads TGTGCCAGCAGCTTTGGTAGCGGTAACACAGATACGCAGTATTTT. The whole variable domain, filled in from reference TRBV7-2 and TRBJ2-3, reads GAGVSQSPSNKVTEKGKDVELRCDPISGHTALYWYRQSLGQGLEFLIYFQGNSAPDKSGLPSDRFSAERTGGSVSTLTIQRTQQEDSAVYLCASSFGSGNTDTQYFGPGTRLTVL.